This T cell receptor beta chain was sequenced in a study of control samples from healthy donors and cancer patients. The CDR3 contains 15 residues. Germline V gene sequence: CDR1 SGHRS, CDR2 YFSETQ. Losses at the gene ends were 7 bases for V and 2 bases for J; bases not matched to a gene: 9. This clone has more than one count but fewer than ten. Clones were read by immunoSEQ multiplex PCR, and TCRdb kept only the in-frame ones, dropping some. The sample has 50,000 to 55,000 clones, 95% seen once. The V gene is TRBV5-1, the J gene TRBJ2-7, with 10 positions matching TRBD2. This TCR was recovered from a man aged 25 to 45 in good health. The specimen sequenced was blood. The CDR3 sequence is CASAGRLAGAYEQYF. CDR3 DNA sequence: TGCGCCAGCGCGGGTCGGCTAGCGGGAGCCTACGAGCAGTACTTC.